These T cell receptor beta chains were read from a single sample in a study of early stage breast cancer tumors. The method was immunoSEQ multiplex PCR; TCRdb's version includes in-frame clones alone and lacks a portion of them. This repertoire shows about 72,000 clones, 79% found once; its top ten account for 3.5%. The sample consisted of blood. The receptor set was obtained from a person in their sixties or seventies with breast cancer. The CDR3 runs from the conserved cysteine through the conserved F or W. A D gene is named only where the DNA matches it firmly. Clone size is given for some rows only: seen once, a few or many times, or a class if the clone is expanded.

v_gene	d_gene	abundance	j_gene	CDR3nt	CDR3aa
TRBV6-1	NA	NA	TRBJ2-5	TGTGCCAGCAGTGAAGGACTAGGAGAGACCCAGTACTTC	CASSEGLGETQYF
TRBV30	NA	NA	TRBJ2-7	TGTGCCTGGAGCGAGGGTCTTGAGCAGTACTTC	CAWSEGLEQYF
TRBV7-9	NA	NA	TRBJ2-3	TGTGCCAGCAGCCGAACACCGGGACCAGCGCAGTATTTT	CASSRTPGPAQYF
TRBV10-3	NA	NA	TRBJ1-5	TGTGCCATCAGTGAGGGTCAGGGAGGGAATCAGCCCCAGCATTTT	CAISEGQGGNQPQHF
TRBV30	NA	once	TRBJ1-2	TGTGCCTGGAAGTGGGCGGGCATAGGATCGGAAGGCTACACCTTC	CAWKWAGIGSEGYTF
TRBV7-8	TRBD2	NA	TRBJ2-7	TGTGCCAGCAGCCGCCGGGAGGGCCCCTACGAGCAGTACTTC	CASSRREGPYEQYF
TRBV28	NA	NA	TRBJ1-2	TGTGCCACCCAGGCCAGGGTCGGCTACACCTTC	CATQARVGYTF
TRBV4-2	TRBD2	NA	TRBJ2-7	TGTGCCAGCAGCCAAGCCGAGGGGACTAGCGGGGCCTACGAGCAGTACTTC	CASSQAEGTSGAYEQYF
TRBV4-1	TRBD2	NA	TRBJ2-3	TGCGCCAGCAGCCAGGTGGCTAGCGGGGGGGGGTTTAGCACAGATACGCAGTATTTT	CASSQVASGGGFSTDTQYF
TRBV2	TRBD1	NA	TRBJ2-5	TGTGCCAGCAGTATGGACAGGGTTCGAGAGACCCAGTACTTC	CASSMDRVRETQYF
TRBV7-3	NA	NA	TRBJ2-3	TGTGCCAGCAGCGCTGAGGGAACTACCTCAGATACGCAGTATTTT	CASSAEGTTSDTQYF
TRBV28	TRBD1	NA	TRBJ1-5	TGTGCCAGCAGTTTAGCTAGTCCCGGGACAGGGGGCAATCAGCCCCAGCATTTT	CASSLASPGTGGNQPQHF
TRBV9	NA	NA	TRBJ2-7	TGTGCCAGCAGCCCTCGCGGGACAGCATCCTACGAGCAGTACTTC	CASSPRGTASYEQYF
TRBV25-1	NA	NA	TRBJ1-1	TGTGCCAGCAGTCGGAGCGCAGGGGAGGTTAGAGGGACTGAAGCTTTCTTT	CASSRSAGEVRGTEAFF
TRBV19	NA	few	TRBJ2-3	TGTGCCAGTAGTCTCCGGAGCAGCACAGATACGCAGTATTTT	CASSLRSSTDTQYF
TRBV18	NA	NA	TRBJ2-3	TGTGCCAGCTCGACAGTTACAGATACGCAGTATTTT	CASSTVTDTQYF
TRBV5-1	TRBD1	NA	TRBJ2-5	TGCGCCAGCAGCCTGGACAGGGTAGTGCAGACCCAGTACTTC	CASSLDRVVQTQYF
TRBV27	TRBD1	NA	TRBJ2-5	TGTGCCAGCAGTTTGCCGATAAACCGGGACAGGGGACGAGAGACCCAGTACTTC	CASSLPINRDRGRETQYF
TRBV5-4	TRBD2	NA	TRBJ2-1	TGTGCCAGCAGCTCCCCCACTAGCGGGACTTACAATGAGCAGTTCTTC	CASSSPTSGTYNEQFF
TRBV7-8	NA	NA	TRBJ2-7	TGTGCCAGCAGCTTGAGACTAGTTCCCCACGAGCAGTACTTC	CASSLRLVPHEQYF
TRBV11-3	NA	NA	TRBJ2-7	TGTGCCAGCAGCACCAGGGACGGATACGAGCAGTACTTC	CASSTRDGYEQYF
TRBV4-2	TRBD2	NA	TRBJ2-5	TGTGCCAGCAGCCTTGGACTAGCGGGGGCCAAAGAGACCCAGTACTTC	CASSLGLAGAKETQYF
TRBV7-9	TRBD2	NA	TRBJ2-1	TGTGCCAGCAGCTTTCGGGGGGACCTTTCCTACAATGAGCAGTTCTTC	CASSFRGDLSYNEQFF
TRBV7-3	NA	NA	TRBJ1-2	TGTGCCAGCAGTCGAGACAGAACGGTCGGCTACACCTTC	CASSRDRTVGYTF
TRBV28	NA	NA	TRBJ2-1	TGTGCCAGCAGCGCCCGCATTCTAAAAAACAATGAGCAGTTCTTC	CASSARILKNNEQFF
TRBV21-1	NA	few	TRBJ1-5	TGTGCCAGCAGCAAAAACGTTAGCAATCAGCCCCAGCATTTT	CASSKNVSNQPQHF
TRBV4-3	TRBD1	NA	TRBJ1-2	TGCGCCAGCAGTCAACCGGGACAGTCCTATGGCTACACCTTC	CASSQPGQSYGYTF
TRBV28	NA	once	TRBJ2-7	TGTGCCAGCAGACCGGGACTTGCTAAATACGAGCAGTACTTC	CASRPGLAKYEQYF
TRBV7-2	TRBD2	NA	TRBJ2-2	TGTGCCAGCAGTATGATAAGGACTAGCGGGAGTGGGAACACCGGGGAGCTGTTTTTT	CASSMIRTSGSGNTGELFF
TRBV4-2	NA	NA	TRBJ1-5	TGTGCCAGCAGCCAGGGACATAACAATCAGCCCCAGCATTTT	CASSQGHNNQPQHF
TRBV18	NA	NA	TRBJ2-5	TGTGCCAGCTCACCATCGAGGGCAGAGACCCAGTACTTC	CASSPSRAETQYF
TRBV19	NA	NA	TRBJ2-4	TGTGCCAGTAGTATATCTGGGAGCGAAAACATTCAGTACTTC	CASSISGSENIQYF
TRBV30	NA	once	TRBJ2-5	TGTGCCTGGACTCGAACTCAAGAGACCCAGTACTTC	CAWTRTQETQYF
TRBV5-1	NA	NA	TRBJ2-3	TGCGCCAGCAGCTTCACAGGGTTCACAGATACGCAGTATTTT	CASSFTGFTDTQYF
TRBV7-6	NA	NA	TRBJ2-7	TGTGCCAGCAGCTTCTCGACAGCCTACGAGCAGTACTTC	CASSFSTAYEQYF
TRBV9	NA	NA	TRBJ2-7	TGTGCCAGCAGCGTAGGGGGGGCCCGCTACGAGCAGTACTTC	CASSVGGARYEQYF
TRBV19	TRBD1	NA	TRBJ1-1	TGTGCCAGTAGTCTTCGACAGGGTTCTGAAGCTTTCTTT	CASSLRQGSEAFF
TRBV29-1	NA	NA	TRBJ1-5	TGCAGCGTCCGAGTGGGGCAGCTAGATCAGCCCCAGCATTTT	CSVRVGQLDQPQHF
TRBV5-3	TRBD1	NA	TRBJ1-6	TGTGCCAGAAATTCTTCCGGGACAGGGAACAATTCACCCCTCCACTTT	CARNSSGTGNNSPLHF
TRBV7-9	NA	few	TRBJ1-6	TGTGCCAGCAGCCCCCAGGGGATGAATAATTCACCCCTCCACTTT	CASSPQGMNNSPLHF
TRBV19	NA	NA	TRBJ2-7	TGTGCCAGTAGTATCGGGCAGGGCTACGAGCAGTACTTC	CASSIGQGYEQYF
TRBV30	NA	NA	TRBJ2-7	TGTGCCTGGAGATTCGCGGGTACCTACGAGCAGTACTTC	CAWRFAGTYEQYF
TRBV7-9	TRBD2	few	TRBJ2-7	TGTGCCAGCAGCCGGACTAGCGGGACGGCTTACGAGCAGTACTTC	CASSRTSGTAYEQYF
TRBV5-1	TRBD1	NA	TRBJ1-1	TGCGCCAGCAGCTTAGCTCAGGGGGCCGGGGCTGAAGCTTTCTTT	CASSLAQGAGAEAFF
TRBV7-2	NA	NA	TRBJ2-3	TGTGCCAGCAAAGAGGTATCAACAGATACGCAGTATTTT	CASKEVSTDTQYF
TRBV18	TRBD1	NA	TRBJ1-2	TGTGCCAGCCGAAACAGGGGCGATGGCTACACCTTC	CASRNRGDGYTF
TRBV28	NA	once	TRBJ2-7	TGTGCCAGCAGCCGTGCGGACAGCTACGAGCAGTACTTC	CASSRADSYEQYF
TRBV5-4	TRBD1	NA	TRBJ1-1	TGTGCCAGCAGCCCGCGGGACAGATTGAACACTGAAGCTTTCTTT	CASSPRDRLNTEAFF
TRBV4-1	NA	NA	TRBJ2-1	TGCGCCAGCAGCCAAGATTCCTCCCCGGGGCAGTTCTTC	CASSQDSSPGQFF